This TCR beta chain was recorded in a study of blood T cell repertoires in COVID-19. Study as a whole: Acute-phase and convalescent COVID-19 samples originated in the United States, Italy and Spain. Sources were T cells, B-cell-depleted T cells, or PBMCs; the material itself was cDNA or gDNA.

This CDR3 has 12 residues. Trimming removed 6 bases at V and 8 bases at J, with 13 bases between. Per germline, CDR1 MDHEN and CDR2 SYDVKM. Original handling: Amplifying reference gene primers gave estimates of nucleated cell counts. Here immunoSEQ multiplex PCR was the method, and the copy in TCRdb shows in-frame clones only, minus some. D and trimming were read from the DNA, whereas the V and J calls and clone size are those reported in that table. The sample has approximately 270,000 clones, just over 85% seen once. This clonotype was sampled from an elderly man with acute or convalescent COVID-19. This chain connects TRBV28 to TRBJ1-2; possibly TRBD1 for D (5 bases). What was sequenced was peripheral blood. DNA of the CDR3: TGTGCCAGCAGCCTCCCCCCAGGGGGCTACACCTTC. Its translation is CASSLPPGGYTF.